Below, 2 T cell receptor beta chains from the same sample are listed, as sequenced in a study of blood T cell repertoires in COVID-19. Assay used: immunoSEQ multiplex PCR; TCRdb lists only in-frame clones, some missing. The table has over 200,000 clones, roughly 80% seen once. The sequencing input was PBMCs or T cells enriched from blood (not recorded which). Receptors were obtained from a man aged 60 to 69 who had recovered from COVID-19.

V gene TRBV19 combines with J gene TRBJ1-1; a possible D gene is TRBD1 (5 bases). Looked up from germline, CDR1 is LNHDA and CDR2 is SQIVND (reference sequence). This CDR3 is 15 amino acids long. The V gene lost 7 bases and the J gene lost 4 bases, with 19 bases spanning the gap. CDR3 sequence: CASTIAGVRGTEAFF. For the CDR3, the DNA is TGTGCCAGTACCATAGCGGGGGTAAGGGGCACTGAAGCTTTCTTT.

The chain couples TRBV7-6 to TRBJ2-1; 13 nucleotides match TRBD2. The CDR3 consists of 16 residues. CDR1 SGHVS and CDR2 FNYEAQ come from the germline V gene. J was trimmed by 2 bases and V by 5 bases; bases with no gene match: 3. The DNA of the CDR3 is TGTGCCAGCAGCCCACTAGCGGGGGGGCCCTACAATGAGCAGTTCTTC. This translates into CASSPLAGGPYNEQFF.